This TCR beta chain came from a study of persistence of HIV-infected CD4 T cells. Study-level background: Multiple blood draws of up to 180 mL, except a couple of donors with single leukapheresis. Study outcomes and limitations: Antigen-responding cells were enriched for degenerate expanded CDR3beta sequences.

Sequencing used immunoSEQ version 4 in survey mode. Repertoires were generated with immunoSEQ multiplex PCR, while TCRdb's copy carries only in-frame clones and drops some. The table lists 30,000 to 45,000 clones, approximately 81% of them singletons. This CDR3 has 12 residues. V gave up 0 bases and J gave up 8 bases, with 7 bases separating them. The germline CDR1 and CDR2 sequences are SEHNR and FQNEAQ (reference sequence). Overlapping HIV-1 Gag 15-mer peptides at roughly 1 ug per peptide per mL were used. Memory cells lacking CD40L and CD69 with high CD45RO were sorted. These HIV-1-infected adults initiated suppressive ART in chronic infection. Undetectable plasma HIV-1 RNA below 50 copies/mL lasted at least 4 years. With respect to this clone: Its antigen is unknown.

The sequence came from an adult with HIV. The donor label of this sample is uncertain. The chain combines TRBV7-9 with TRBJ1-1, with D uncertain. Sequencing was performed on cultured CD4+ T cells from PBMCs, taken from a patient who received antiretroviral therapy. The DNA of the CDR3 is TGTGCCAGCAGCTTAGCTTCGAAGGAAGCTTTCTTT. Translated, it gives CASSLASKEAFF.